Each of the 6 T cell receptor beta chains below was sequenced from the same sample in a study of glioma-infiltrating T cells after dendritic cell vaccination. Some clones are missing from TCRdb's copy, which holds only in-frame ones; the method was immunoSEQ multiplex PCR. The profile shows 90,000 or so clones, 80% to 90% of them singletons. This sample's time point: after dendritic cell vaccination, including at tumor progression/relapse. This specimen consisted of blood, obtained after dendritic cell vaccination. These TCRs come from a human donor with glioblastoma.

The rearrangement links TRBV7-2 to TRBJ2-1; D possibly corresponds to TRBD1 (5 bases). The germline gives CDR1 SGHTA, CDR2 FQGNSA. Trimming removed 5 bases from V and 4 bases from J, with 18 bases in between. The CDR3 runs to 16 residues. The CDR3 sequence is CASSRLGTGPYNEQFF. DNA of the CDR3: TGTGCCAGCAGCCGATTGGGCACAGGTCCTTACAATGAGCAGTTCTTC.

The genes are TRBV6-1 and TRBJ2-7, with 7 bases fitting TRBD1. Germline V CDR1 and CDR2: MNHNS, SASEGT. This CDR3 spans 14 amino acids. The V gene end was trimmed by 7 bases and the J gene end by 2 bases; junction bases not matched to a gene: 8. CDR3 protein: CASTSETGTYEQYF. For the CDR3, the DNA is TGTGCCAGCACCTCCGAGACAGGGACCTACGAGCAGTACTTC.

This chain joins TRBV6-1 and TRBJ2-3; maybe TRBD1 (6 bases). Trimming stripped 6 bases from V and 6 bases from J, with 13 bases between. CDR3 length equals 13 residues. CDR1 MNHNS and CDR2 SASEGT come from the germline V gene. The CDR3 spells CASRLQGSDTQYF. CDR3 coding DNA: TGTGCCAGCAGATTACAGGGTTCCGATACGCAGTATTTT.

The rearrangement joins TRBV4-2 to TRBJ2-7; 12 bases are shared with TRBD2. CDR1 and CDR2 from the germline V gene are LGHNA and YNFKEQ. The length of the CDR3 is 17 residues. V lost 5 bases and J lost 4; bases outside the gene matches: 12. The CDR3: CASSSRGASGGAYEQYF. The DNA of the CDR3 is TGTGCCAGCAGCTCCCGGGGGGCTAGCGGGGGGGCGTACGAGCAGTACTTC.

This rearrangement joins TRBV5-1 to TRBJ1-1; 7 bases fit TRBD1. This CDR3 region has 16 residues. V lost 0 bases, J lost 2 bases, and 7 bases stayed unmatched. Germline-derived CDR1 and CDR2 are SGHRS and YFSETQ. The CDR3 coding sequence is TGCGCCAGCAGCTTGGTCGCGACAGGGTCAAACACTGAAGCTTTCTTT. It yields the protein CASSLVATGSNTEAFF.

The J gene is TRBJ1-2, the V gene TRBV7-2, with 8 bases aligning to TRBD1. Germline-derived CDR1 and CDR2 are SGHTA and FQGNSA. The V gene end was trimmed by 5 bases and the J gene end by 4 bases; junction bases not matched to a gene: 6. The CDR3 covers 14 residues. CDR3 residues: CASSPLGQVYGYTF. Written as DNA, the CDR3 is TGTGCCAGCAGCCCGCTGGGACAGGTCTATGGCTACACCTTC.